These 19 T cell receptor beta chains were all obtained from the same sample, sequenced in a study of OX40 agonist ivuxolimab in advanced cancers. The protocol was immunoSEQ multiplex PCR, while the TCRdb copy is restricted to in-frame clones and leaves out a portion. The sample holds fewer than 100,000 clones; 70% to 90% are singletons and the top ten take 0.5% to 0.55%. The material was CD4+ or CD8+ T cells sorted from blood, obtained in a trial of the OX40 agonist ivuxolimab. These receptors all stem from an adult with an advanced solid tumor such as melanoma, head and neck, liver or kidney cancer.

The rearrangement uses TRBV14 and TRBJ2-6; D possibly uses TRBD1 or TRBD2 (5 bases each). Trimming stripped 3 bases from V and 0 bases from J, with 12 bases between. The CDR3 totals 17 residues. CDR1 and CDR2 (germline): SGHDN, FVKESK. CDR3: CASSQRTTSSGANVLTF. CDR3 in DNA: TGTGCCAGCAGCCAGAGGACAACTAGCTCTGGGGCCAACGTCCTGACTTTC.

The V call is TRBV7-9, the J call TRBJ2-5, with no clear D. Germline V gene data show CDR1 as SEHNR and CDR2 as FQNEAQ (reference sequence). V lost 4 bases and J 0 bases, leaving 12 bases between the germline ends. The CDR3 length is 15 residues. CDR3 coding DNA: TGTGCCAGCAGCTCTCGGCGGCGACACCAAGAGACCCAGTACTTC. It specifies CASSSRRRHQETQYF.

The sample holds one count of this clone. The chain carries TRBV7-2 and TRBJ2-3, with TRBD1 as a possible D gene (6 bases). The germline V and J ends were trimmed by 8 bases and 2 bases, with 14 bases remaining between them. CDR3 length equals 14 residues. Germline V CDR1 and CDR2: SGHTA, FQGNSA. The CDR3 loop is CASRVGGATDTQYF. DNA for the CDR3: TGTGCCAGCCGTGTAGGGGGAGCCACAGATACGCAGTATTTT.

This clone was observed a single time. The rearrangement uses TRBV6-4 and TRBJ2-3; tentative D call: TRBD2 (5 bases). The CDR3 consists of 13 residues. CDR1 MRHNA and CDR2 SNTAGT come from the germline V gene. V was trimmed by 3 bases and J by 3 bases, leaving 7 bases between them. This CDR3 is CASSDEGTDTQYF. As DNA, the CDR3 is TGTGCCAGCAGTGATGAGGGAACAGATACGCAGTATTTT.

This clone has a single count. J is TRBJ1-2 and V is TRBV7-3; 9 nucleotides match TRBD1. V gave up 5 bases and J gave up 4 bases; unmatched junction bases: 2. Per germline, CDR1 SGHTA and CDR2 FQGTGA. The CDR3 sequence is 13 residues long. The CDR3 loop is CASSPGQGYGYTF. DNA of the CDR3: TGTGCCAGCAGCCCGGGACAGGGCTATGGCTACACCTTC.

The chain uses TRBV19 and TRBJ1-3; 7 nucleotides agree with TRBD1. The junction had 4 bases not matched to a gene; V was cut back by 5 bases and J by 0 bases. The V gene's germline CDR1 is LNHDA and CDR2 SQIVND (reference sequence). The CDR3 totals 15 residues. CDR3 loop: CASSLTGISGNTIYF. The CDR3 region has the DNA TGTGCCAGTAGTTTGACAGGGATCTCTGGAAACACCATATATTTT.

A single count supports this clone. The V and J genes are TRBV19 and TRBJ2-2; TRBD1 matches at 7 bases. CDR1 LNHDA and CDR2 SQIVND come from the germline V gene (reference sequence). CDR3 size: 14 residues. The junction had 3 bases not matched to a gene; V was cut back by 4 bases and J by 4 bases. The CDR3: CASSNWDSTGELFF. DNA for the CDR3: TGTGCCAGTAGTAACTGGGACAGCACCGGGGAGCTGTTTTTT.

V is TRBV7-3 and J is TRBJ1-1; 7 bases are shared with TRBD1. The CDR3 covers 12 residues. The V gene end was trimmed by 4 bases and the J gene end by 11 bases; junction bases not matched to a gene: 7. Germline values: CDR1 SGHTA, CDR2 FQGTGA. CDR3 sequence (DNA): TGTGCCAGCAGCTCCCCAGGACAGGTGGCTTTCTTT. Its protein product is CASSSPGQVAFF.

The CDR3 bases are TGTGCCAGCAGCGATCCAGGGGGCTCGGGCTACACCTTC. Protein sequence: CASSDPGGSGYTF. The chain recombines TRBV7-2 with TRBJ1-2, with 8 positions matching TRBD1. From germline, CDR1 is SGHTA and CDR2 FQGNSA. CDR3 length equals 13 residues. V lost 5 bases to trimming and J lost 8 bases; unmatched junction nucleotides: 7.

The gene calls are TRBV18 and TRBJ1-2; no clear D. CDR1 KGHSH and CDR2 LQKENI come from the germline V gene. The ends were cut back, 0 bases at V and 4 bases at J, with 18 bases in the middle. The CDR3 covers 17 residues. CDR3 residues: CASSPPAADPPIYGYTF. The DNA of the CDR3 is TGTGCCAGCTCACCACCGGCGGCCGATCCCCCAATCTATGGCTACACCTTC.

This sequence joins TRBV4-2 and TRBJ1-2, with D uncertain. This CDR3 contains 12 residues. Per the germline V gene, CDR1 is LGHNA and CDR2 is YNFKEQ. V was pared by 4 bases and J by 8 bases, with 11 bases between. The CDR3 nucleotides read TGTGCCAGCAGCCGAGATAGAAGAGGCTACACCTTC. Residues: CASSRDRRGYTF.

This clone was detected only a few times. The rearrangement joins TRBV6-5 to TRBJ2-7; D is undetermined. Germline-derived CDR1 and CDR2 are MNHEY and SVGAGI. CDR3 length: 13 residues. V lost 6 bases and J lost 6, with 15 bases in between. CDR3 coding DNA: TGTGCCAGCAGGTCACCTATAATGGGCGAGCAGTACTTC. It yields the protein CASRSPIMGEQYF.

The gene calls are TRBV28 and TRBJ2-1, with 11 nucleotides matching TRBD2. The ends lost 7 bases at V and 7 bases at J; junction bases unmatched: 9. The germline V gene has CDR1 MDHEN and CDR2 SYDVKM. This CDR3 is built from 15 residues. CDR3: CASNRLAGGGNEQFF. The CDR3 region has the DNA TGTGCCAGCAACCGCCTAGCGGGGGGTGGGAATGAGCAGTTCTTC.

The rearrangement joins TRBV5-1 to TRBJ2-3; D is unclear. Trimming took off 6 bases at V and 0 bases at J, with 5 bases between the two ends. Germline values: CDR1 SGHRS, CDR2 YFSETQ. The CDR3 runs to 12 residues. The CDR3 region is CASMDSTDTQYF. In DNA, the CDR3 is TGCGCCAGCATGGACAGCACAGATACGCAGTATTTT.

The V gene is TRBV9, the J gene TRBJ2-6; D gene ambiguous. Germline-derived CDR1 and CDR2 are SGDLS and YYNGEE. This CDR3 comprises 18 residues. The V end lost 4 bases, the J end lost 0 bases, and 17 bases lay between the germline ends. Here the CDR3 DNA reads TGTGCCAGCAGCCCCCGTATCAGTGTCTTCTCTGGGGCCAACGTCCTGACTTTC. Protein: CASSPRISVFSGANVLTF.

This chain links TRBV2 with TRBJ2-7, with TRBD2 identical over 8 bases. This CDR3 comprises 15 residues. The trim removed 6 bases at V and 0 bases at J, leaving 7 bases unmatched. Germline assignment: CDR1 SNHLY and CDR2 FYNNEI. The chain's CDR3 is CASRYGGAPSYEQYF. The CDR3 DNA reads as TGTGCCAGCAGATACGGGGGGGCCCCCTCCTACGAGCAGTACTTC.

The rearrangement links TRBV28 to TRBJ1-5; D is undetermined. Per germline, CDR1 MDHEN and CDR2 SYDVKM. The length of the CDR3 is 14 residues. Trimming removed 7 bases from V and 10 bases from J, with 20 bases in between. Here the CDR3 reads CASTPVPRETPQHF. DNA of the CDR3: TGTGCCAGCACCCCAGTTCCCAGAGAGACTCCCCAGCATTTT.

The chain joins TRBV27 to TRBJ2-2; D assignment may be TRBD1 or TRBD2 (5 bases each). The CDR3 has 13 amino acids. The germline V gene encodes CDR1 MNHEY and CDR2 SMNVEV (reference sequence). With 4 bases removed from V and 6 bases from J, the gap between germline ends came to 9 bases. DNA for the CDR3: TGTGCCAGCAGTTCGGTGGGGGCCGGGGAGCTGTTTTTT. Its protein product is CASSSVGAGELFF.

This clone was detected many times. V is TRBV18 and J is TRBJ2-2; TRBD1 is a possible D gene (5 bases). The CDR3 runs 15 residues. V lost 2 bases to trimming and J lost 6 bases, with 13 bases between them. Germline CDR1 reads KGHSH; CDR2 reads LQKENI. CDR3 sequence (DNA): TGTGCCAGCTCACCAGGCCAGGGAATGGCCGGGGAGCTGTTTTTT. It yields the protein CASSPGQGMAGELFF.